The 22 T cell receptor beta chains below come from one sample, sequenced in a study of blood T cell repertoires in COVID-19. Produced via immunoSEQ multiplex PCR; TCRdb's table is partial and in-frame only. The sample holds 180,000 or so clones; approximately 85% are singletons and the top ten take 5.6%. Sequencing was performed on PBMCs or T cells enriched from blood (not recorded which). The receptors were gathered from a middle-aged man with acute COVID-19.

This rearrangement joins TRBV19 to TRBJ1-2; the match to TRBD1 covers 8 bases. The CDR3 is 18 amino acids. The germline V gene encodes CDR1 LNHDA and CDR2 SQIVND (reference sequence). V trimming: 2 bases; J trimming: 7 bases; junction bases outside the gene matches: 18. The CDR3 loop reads CASSIRSGGQGALGGYTF. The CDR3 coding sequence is TGTGCCAGTAGTATAAGGTCCGGCGGGCAGGGGGCCTTGGGTGGCTACACCTTC.

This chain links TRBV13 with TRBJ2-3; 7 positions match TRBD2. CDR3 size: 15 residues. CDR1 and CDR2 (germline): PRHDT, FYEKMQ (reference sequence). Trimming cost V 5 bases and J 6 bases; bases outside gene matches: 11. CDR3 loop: CASSPQFGGMDTQYF. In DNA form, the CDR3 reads TGTGCCAGCAGCCCCCAGTTCGGGGGGATGGATACGCAGTATTTT. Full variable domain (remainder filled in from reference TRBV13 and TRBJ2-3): AAGVIQSPRHLIKEKRETATLKCYPIPRHDTVYWYQQGPGQDPQFLISFYEKMQSDKGSIPDRFSAQQFSDYHSELNMSSLELGDSALYFCASSPQFGGMDTQYFGPGTRLTVL.

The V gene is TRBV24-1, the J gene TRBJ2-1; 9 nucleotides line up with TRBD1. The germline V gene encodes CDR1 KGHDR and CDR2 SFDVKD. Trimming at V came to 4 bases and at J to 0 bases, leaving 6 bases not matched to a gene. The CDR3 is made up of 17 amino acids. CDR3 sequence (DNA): TGTGCCACCAGTGACCGTGGGACAGGGAGCTCCTACAATGAGCAGTTCTTC. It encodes CATSDRGTGSSYNEQFF.

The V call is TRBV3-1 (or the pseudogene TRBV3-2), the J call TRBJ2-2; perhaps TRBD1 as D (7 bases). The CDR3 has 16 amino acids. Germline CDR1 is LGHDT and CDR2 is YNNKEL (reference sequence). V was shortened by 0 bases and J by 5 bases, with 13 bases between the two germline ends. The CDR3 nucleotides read TGTGCCAGCAGCCAAGATCCGACAGGGAGGACCGGGGAGCTGTTTTTT. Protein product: CASSQDPTGRTGELFF.

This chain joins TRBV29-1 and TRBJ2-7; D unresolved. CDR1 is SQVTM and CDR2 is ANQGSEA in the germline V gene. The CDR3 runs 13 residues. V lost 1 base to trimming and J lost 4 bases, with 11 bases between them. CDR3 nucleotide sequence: TGCAGCGTTGAAGGCGTTGCGAGTTACGAGCAGTACTTC. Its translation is CSVEGVASYEQYF.

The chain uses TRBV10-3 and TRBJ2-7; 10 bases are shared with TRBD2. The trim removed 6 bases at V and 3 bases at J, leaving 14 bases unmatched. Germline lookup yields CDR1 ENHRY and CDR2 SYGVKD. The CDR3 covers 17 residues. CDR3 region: CAISRQGGGLAFYEQYF. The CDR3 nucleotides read TGTGCCATCAGCCGACAGGGCGGGGGACTAGCGTTCTACGAGCAGTACTTC.

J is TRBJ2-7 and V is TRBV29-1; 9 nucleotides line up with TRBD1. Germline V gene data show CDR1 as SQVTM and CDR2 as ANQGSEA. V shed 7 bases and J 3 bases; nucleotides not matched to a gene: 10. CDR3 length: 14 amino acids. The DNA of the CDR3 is TGCAGCGGGGGCGACAGGGGGTACATCTACGAGCAGTACTTC. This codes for CSGGDRGYIYEQYF.

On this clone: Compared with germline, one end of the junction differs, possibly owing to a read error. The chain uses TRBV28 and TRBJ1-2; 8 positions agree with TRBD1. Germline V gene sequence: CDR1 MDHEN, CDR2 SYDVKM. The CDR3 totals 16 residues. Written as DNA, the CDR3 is TGTGCCAGCAGGTTATATCAAGGACAGGGAACACACGGCTACACCTTC. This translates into CASRLYQGQGTHGYTF.

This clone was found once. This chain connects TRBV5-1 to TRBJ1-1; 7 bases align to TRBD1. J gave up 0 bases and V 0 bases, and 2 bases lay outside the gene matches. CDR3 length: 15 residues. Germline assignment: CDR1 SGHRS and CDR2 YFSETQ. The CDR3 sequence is CASSLEGQMNTEAFF. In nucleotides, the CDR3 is TGCGCCAGCAGCTTGGAGGGACAGATGAACACTGAAGCTTTCTTT.

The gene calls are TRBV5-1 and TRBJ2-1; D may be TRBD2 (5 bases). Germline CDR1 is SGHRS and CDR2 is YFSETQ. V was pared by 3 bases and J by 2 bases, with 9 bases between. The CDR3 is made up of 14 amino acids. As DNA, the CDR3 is TGCGCCAGCAGCTCACTAGAAGCCTACAATGAGCAGTTCTTC. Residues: CASSSLEAYNEQFF.

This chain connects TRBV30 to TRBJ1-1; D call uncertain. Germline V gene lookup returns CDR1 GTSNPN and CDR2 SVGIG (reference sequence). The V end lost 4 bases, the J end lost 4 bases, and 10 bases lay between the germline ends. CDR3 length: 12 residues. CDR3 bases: TGTGCCTGGACAGAGGTGAGCACTGAAGCTTTCTTT. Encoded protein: CAWTEVSTEAFF.

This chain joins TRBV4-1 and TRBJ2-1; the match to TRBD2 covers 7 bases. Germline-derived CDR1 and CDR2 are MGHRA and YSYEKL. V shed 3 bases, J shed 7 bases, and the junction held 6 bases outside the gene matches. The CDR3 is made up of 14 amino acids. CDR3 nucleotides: TGCGCCAGCAGCCAGGGGCGGGAGCGAAATGAGCAGTTCTTC. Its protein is CASSQGRERNEQFF.

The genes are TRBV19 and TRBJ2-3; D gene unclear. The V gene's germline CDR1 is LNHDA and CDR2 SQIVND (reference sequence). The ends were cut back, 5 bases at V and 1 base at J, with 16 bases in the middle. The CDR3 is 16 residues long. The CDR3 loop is CASSSDRVLGTDTQYF. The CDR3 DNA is TGTGCCAGTAGTTCCGACCGGGTTCTGGGCACAGATACGCAGTATTTT.

The CDR3 DNA is TGTGCCAGCAGCGTAGAGGGAGTCGGCTACACCTTC. Translated, it gives CASSVEGVGYTF. V usage is TRBV9 and J usage is TRBJ1-2; D not certain. This CDR3 comprises 12 residues. CDR1 is SGDLS and CDR2 is YYNGEE in the germline V gene. The V and J ends lost 0 bases and 8 bases respectively, with 8 bases between them. Supplemented by reference TRBV9 and TRBJ1-2, the full variable domain reads DSGVTQTPKHLITATGQRVTLRCSPRSGDLSVYWYQQSLDQGLQFLIQYYNGEERAKGNILERFSAQQFPDLHSELNLSSLELGDSALYFCASSVEGVGYTFGSGTRLTVV.

CDR3 DNA sequence: TGTGCCAGCAGTGGACAGGGGATTCAGCCCCAGCATTTT. Translating it yields CASSGQGIQPQHF. The chain is built from TRBV25-1 and TRBJ1-5; TRBD1 agrees at 8 bases. Germline-derived CDR1 and CDR2 are MGHDK and SYGVNS. The CDR3 spans 13 residues. V was clipped by 4 bases and J by 6 bases; unmatched bases: 2.

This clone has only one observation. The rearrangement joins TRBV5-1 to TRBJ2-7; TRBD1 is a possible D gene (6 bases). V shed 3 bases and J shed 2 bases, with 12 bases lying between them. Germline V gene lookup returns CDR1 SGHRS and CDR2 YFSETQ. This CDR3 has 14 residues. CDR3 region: CASSSGTPPYEQYF. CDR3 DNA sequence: TGCGCCAGCAGCTCAGGGACACCCCCCTACGAGCAGTACTTC. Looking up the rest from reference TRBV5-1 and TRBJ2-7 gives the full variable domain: KAGVTQTPRYLIKTRGQQVTLSCSPISGHRSVSWYQQTPGQGLQFLFEYFSETQRNKGNFPGRFSGRQFSNSRSEMNVSTLELGDSALYLCASSSGTPPYEQYFGPGTRLTVT.

The CDR3 loop reads CASSEAGGDYEQYF. The CDR3 coding sequence is TGTGCCAGCAGTGAAGCGGGGGGGGACTACGAGCAGTACTTC. The V and J genes are TRBV6-1 and TRBJ2-7; 7 bases agree with TRBD2. Germline CDR1 is MNHNS and CDR2 is SASEGT. The length of the CDR3 is 14 residues. V trimming: 0 bases; J trimming: 3 bases; junction bases outside the gene matches: 2.

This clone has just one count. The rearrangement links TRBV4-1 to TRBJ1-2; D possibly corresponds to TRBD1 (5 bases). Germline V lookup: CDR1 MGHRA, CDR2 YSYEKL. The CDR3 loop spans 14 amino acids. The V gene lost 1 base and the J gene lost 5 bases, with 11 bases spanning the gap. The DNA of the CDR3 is TGCGCCAGCAGCCAAGGGGGCAGGGTATATGGCTACACCTTC. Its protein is CASSQGGRVYGYTF.

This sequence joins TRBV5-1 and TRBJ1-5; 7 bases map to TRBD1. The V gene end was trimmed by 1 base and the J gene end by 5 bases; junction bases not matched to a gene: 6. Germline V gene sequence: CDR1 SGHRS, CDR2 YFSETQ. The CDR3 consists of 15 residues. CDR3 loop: CASSLQGGDYQPQHF. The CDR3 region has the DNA TGCGCCAGCAGCTTGCAGGGGGGCGATTATCAGCCCCAGCATTTT. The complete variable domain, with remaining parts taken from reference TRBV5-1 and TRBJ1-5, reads KAGVTQTPRYLIKTRGQQVTLSCSPISGHRSVSWYQQTPGQGLQFLFEYFSETQRNKGNFPGRFSGRQFSNSRSEMNVSTLELGDSALYLCASSLQGGDYQPQHFGDGTRLSIL.

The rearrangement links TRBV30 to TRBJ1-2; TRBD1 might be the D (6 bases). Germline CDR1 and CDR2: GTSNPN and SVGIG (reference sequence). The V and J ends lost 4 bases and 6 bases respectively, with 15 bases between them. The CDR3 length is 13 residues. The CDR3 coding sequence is TGTGCCTGGACCCCCCTGGGGGCGGATGGCTACACCTTC. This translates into CAWTPLGADGYTF.

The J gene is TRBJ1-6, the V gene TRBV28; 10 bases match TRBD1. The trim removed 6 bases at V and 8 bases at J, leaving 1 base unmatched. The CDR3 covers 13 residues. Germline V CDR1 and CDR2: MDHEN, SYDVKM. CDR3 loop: CASRGQGYSPLHF. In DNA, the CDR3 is TGTGCCAGCAGGGGACAGGGGTATTCACCCCTCCACTTT.

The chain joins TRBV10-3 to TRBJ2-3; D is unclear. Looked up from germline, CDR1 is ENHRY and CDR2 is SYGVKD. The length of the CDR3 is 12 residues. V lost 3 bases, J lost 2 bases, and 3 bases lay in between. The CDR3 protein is CAISEATDTQYF. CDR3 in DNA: TGTGCCATCAGTGAAGCCACAGATACGCAGTATTTT.